This TCR beta chain was obtained from a study of T cells in Graves' hyperthyroidism and ophthalmopathy. Overall study context: Blood was drawn when the patient was first diagnosed and still untreated.

Hyperthyroidism, newly diagnosed and lasting under 2 months, affected patients aged 18 to 65. Exclusion of patients followed from uncontrolled infection, other autoimmune disease, pregnancy or lactation. The study, taken as a whole, reports: Most thyroid-expanded clonotypes above 0.001 were also found in blood.

This clonotype has a count of ten or more. Antigen unknown. Regions amplified from RNA transcripts were the TCR beta CDR3 regions. The TCR CDR3 first-round RT-PCR relied on the HTBI primer set. TCRdb re-called the multiplex PCR reads through MiXCR, storing one row per CDR3 protein. In the table there are some 200,000 distinct CDR3 sequences, approximately 16% of which are singletons. The CDR3 is 12 amino acids. Germline V gene lookup returns CDR1 MNHNS and CDR2 SASEGT. Trimming cost V 7 bases and J 5 bases, with 11 bases left between them. This chain joins TRBV6-1 and TRBJ1-1; D is ambiguous. This sequence originates from a woman aged 45-59 years with Graves' hyperthyroidism. The sequenced sample was blood. The CDR3 DNA sequence: TGTGCCAGCACATCGACCGGGACTGAAGCTTTCTTT. Translating it yields CASTSTGTEAFF.